The source of this T cell receptor beta chain is a study of identical twins (dated by TCRdb to 2016 to 2018). Some background on the complete study: TCR alpha and beta repertoires from monozygotic twins, unrelated adults of various ages and cord blood were deep-sequenced to test whether fetal clonotypes persist. To rule out contamination, replicate twin experiments were performed at different times with different library preparation protocols.

Taken from the germline V gene, the CDR1 and CDR2 loops are SGHTA and FQGTGA. The CDR3 sequence holds 13 residues, the cysteine and phenylalanine included. This entry keeps only the CDR3 DNA: 39 bases, framed from base 1. V loses 5 bases at its end and J loses 10 bases; junction bases beyond the gene matches: 8. Preparation of the library involved 5' RACE. The run used an Illumina HiSeq 2000. Template switching added a universal primer binding site, and the final cDNA carried a unique molecular identifier that allowed TCR cDNA molecules to be counted accurately. Specific primers in the conserved constant-segment region were used to synthesize first-strand cDNA for TCR alpha and beta chains. To control for contamination, each cDNA library was double barcoded with a SMART-Mk sample barcode plus Illumina barcodes. TruSeq adapter sequences and Illumina sample barcodes were added in two successive PCR steps. Sequencing of the TCR alpha and beta cDNA libraries was done on the Illumina HiSeq platform using custom primers. In the authors' own workflow: MiGEC processed the raw reads to extract unique molecular identifiers, while MiXCR was used to determine the CDR3 positions. Recombination models were inferred per individual with the repgenHMM and IGoR tools using an EM algorithm. The tcR package in R was used for shared clonotype analysis, with sharing normalized by the product of cloneset sizes. To study raw recombination free of thymic and clonal selection effects, out-of-frame nonproductive sequences were analyzed. TCRdb trimmed public reads at Q25 via fastp, called clones via MiXCR and kept in-frame beta chains. One record per CDR3 amino acid sequence lists the most common genes and DNA. The V and J calls and clone size are TCRdb's, not the authors'. The sample data list about 520,000 distinct CDR3 sequences, and 22% of these were observed just once. The top ten clonotypes cover around 0.9% of the sample.

Summary of the overall study and its limitations: Out-of-frame TCR alpha sharing in monozygotic twins was systematically underestimated by recombination models, whereas sharing between unrelated individuals was in agreement with the recombination models. Zero-insertion analyses could be partly confounded by invariant T cells such as MAIT and iNKT, though diverse VJ usage argued against such confounding for most clonotypes. A weaker excess of twin sharing was found in beta out-of-frame sequences because the signal-to-noise ratio was lowered by fewer shared sequences. Out-of-frame TCR alpha sequences shared between twins showed an excess of low generation-probability sequences compared with coincidental sharing between unrelated individuals. Because the same donors could not be followed over many years, the conclusions relied on cross-sectional statistical analysis. Abundant cord blood beta clonotypes had fewer insertions, young adult naive repertoires showed a similar but weaker trend, and memory repertoires showed no such trend.

Concerning this clonotype itself: It lacks a known antigen. No much larger clone is present one base from it, and per-base qualities are unavailable.

Every donor was a healthy Caucasian. Three pairs of female monozygotic twins, all aged about 18 to 29 years, made up the twin cohort. CD4+ and CD8+ T cell populations were isolated with positive isolation kits from Invitrogen. The same sample was also studied in work on T cells expressing NK-cell markers. Per the second study: Three sorted T-cell subsets (CD3+CD56+NKG2C+, CD3+CD56+NKG2C- and CD3+CD56-NKG2C+) from several donors had their TCR beta-chain repertoires profiled. Among the eight sequenced donors, only one was HCMV-seronegative, while the other seven were HCMV-seropositive. To restrict sorting to alphabetaTCR-expressing T cells, an anti-gammadeltaTCR antibody was added in several experiments. In six donors, the dominant CD3+CD56+NKG2C+ clonotypes were among the top 10 CD8+ clonotypes and accounted for about 1.0-7.5% of CD8+ T cells. Those dominant clonotypes were again the most abundant among CD3+CD56-NKG2C+ cells in several donors, at about 25-65%. Whether the expanded NKG2C-expressing T cell clones were specific for HCMV antigens remained unclear. Randomly selected healthy volunteers, three men and five women, were used as the eight sequenced donors. HCMV-specific IgG was detected in serum with a commercial ELISA kit to determine HCMV serostatus. Reads were demultiplexed and grouped by UMI with MIGEC, and clonotypes were assembled and quantified with MiTCR. Only TCR cDNA sequences supported by at least two reads were kept to exclude erroneous sequences. The tcR package was used for downstream repertoire analysis, and clonotypes were matched across fractions by CDR3 nucleotide sequence plus V segment. VDJmatch was used to annotate antigen specificity against VDJdb, with one amino acid substitution in CDR3 permitted.

Sequencing was performed on CD4+ T cells sorted from blood. The TCR originated in a woman aged 18-30 years in good health. The chain employs TRBV7-3 and TRBJ2-1; 7 central bases correspond to TRBD2. The CDR3 region has the sequence CASSPTSSVEQFF. The DNA is as follows: TGTGCCAGCAGCCCGACTAGCTCAGTAGAGCAGTTCTTC.